This entry lists 15 T cell receptor beta chains sequenced from one sample in a study of control samples from healthy donors and cancer patients. Clones were read by immunoSEQ multiplex PCR, and TCRdb kept only the in-frame ones, dropping some. The data contain fewer than 200,000 clones, more than 90% of them seen just once; the ten biggest clones take up 1.2% to 1.5%. Input material: blood. The receptors derive from a man younger than 45 in good health.

The V gene is TRBV30, the J gene TRBJ1-2, with 8 bases that match TRBD1. V lost 1 base, J lost 8 bases, and 6 bases stayed unmatched. This CDR3 spans 13 amino acids. Germline V lookup: CDR1 GTSNPN, CDR2 SVGIG (reference sequence). The CDR3: CAWSDRGTGGYTF. CDR3 in DNA: TGTGCCTGGAGTGACAGGGGGACTGGCGGCTACACCTTC.

V and J are TRBV7-6 and TRBJ2-3, with 11 bases identical to TRBD2. Germline V gene lookup returns CDR1 SGHVS and CDR2 FNYEAQ. V was clipped by 5 bases and J by 3 bases; unmatched bases: 7. The CDR3 length is 16 residues. Here the CDR3 reads CASSKLSGGVTDTQYF. CDR3 bases: TGTGCCAGCAGCAAACTTAGCGGGGGGGTTACAGATACGCAGTATTTT.

The chain couples TRBV19 to TRBJ1-2; 9 bases map to TRBD1. Germline V gives CDR1 LNHDA, CDR2 SQIVND (reference sequence). V shed 6 bases and J 4 bases; nucleotides not matched to a gene: 6. The CDR3 spans 14 residues. CDR3 bases: TGTGCCAGTAGCCCACAGGGGGCAGCCTATGGCTACACCTTC. It codes for CASSPQGAAYGYTF.

V gene TRBV4-1 combines with J gene TRBJ2-3, with a tentative D call TRBD2 (6 bases). CDR3 length: 16 amino acids. Germline values: CDR1 MGHRA, CDR2 YSYEKL. V shed 1 base and J shed 5 bases, with 16 bases lying between them. Here the CDR3 reads CASSQATLAGGDTQYF. The DNA for the CDR3 is TGCGCCAGCAGCCAAGCGACACTAGCTGGGGGAGATACGCAGTATTTT.

The chain uses TRBV6-6 and TRBJ2-6; tentatively, D is TRBD1 (5 bases). Trimming removed 5 bases from V and 1 base from J, with 15 bases in between. This CDR3 has 17 residues. The germline V gene encodes CDR1 MNHNY and CDR2 SVGAGI (reference sequence). The CDR3: CASSRQTANSGANVLTF. The CDR3 DNA is TGTGCCAGCAGTCGACAGACAGCCAATTCTGGGGCCAACGTCCTGACTTTC.

The chain carries TRBV19 and TRBJ2-2; 7 bases are a match to TRBD1. CDR1 LNHDA and CDR2 SQIVND come from the germline V gene (reference sequence). The CDR3 runs to 15 residues. The V gene end was trimmed by 4 bases and the J gene end by 4 bases; junction bases not matched to a gene: 6. The CDR3 reads CASSTSGTVTGELFF. CDR3 bases: TGTGCCAGTAGTACCTCCGGGACAGTCACCGGGGAGCTGTTTTTT.

The CDR3 DNA is TGCGCCAGCAGCCGCACAGACAGGGTAAATGAAAAACTGTTTTTT. Its translation is CASSRTDRVNEKLFF. The gene calls are TRBV4-1 and TRBJ1-4; 7 bases map to TRBD1. This CDR3 spans 15 amino acids. Germline values: CDR1 MGHRA, CDR2 YSYEKL. Trimming removed 4 bases from V and 5 bases from J; junction bases left unmatched: 7.

The chain is built from TRBV30 and TRBJ2-7, with D possibly being TRBD1 (6 bases). This CDR3 is 13 amino acids long. V dropped 5 bases and J dropped 2 bases, with 13 bases sitting between them. CDR1 and CDR2 (germline): GTSNPN, SVGIG (reference sequence). The CDR3 loop reads CAWSQGRPYEQYF. The CDR3 DNA reads TGTGCCTGGTCCCAGGGGCGACCCTACGAGCAGTACTTC. Supplemented by reference TRBV30 and TRBJ2-7, the full variable domain reads SQTIHQWPATLVQPVGSPLSLECTVEGTSNPNLYWYRQAAGRGLQLLFYSVGIGQISSEVPQNLSASRPQDRQFILSSKKLLLSDSGFYLCAWSQGRPYEQYFGPGTRLTVT.

V and J are TRBV19 and TRBJ1-5; D call uncertain. CDR1 LNHDA and CDR2 SQIVND come from the germline V gene (reference sequence). This CDR3 has 14 residues. The V end was cut by 3 bases, the J end by 5 bases, with 11 bases between. In nucleotides, the CDR3 is TGTGCCAGTAGTATGCCGGCTGGAGATCAGCCCCAGCATTTT. This encodes CASSMPAGDQPQHF.

The chain employs TRBV9 and TRBJ2-2; D is undetermined. This CDR3 region has 14 residues. In germline, CDR1 is SGDLS, CDR2 YYNGEE. Trimming removed 0 bases at V and 0 bases at J, with 3 bases between. CDR3 sequence reads: CASSVVTNTGELFF. The CDR3 DNA sequence: TGTGCCAGCAGCGTAGTCACGAACACCGGGGAGCTGTTTTTT. Filled out from reference TRBV9 and TRBJ2-2, the complete variable domain reads DSGVTQTPKHLITATGQRVTLRCSPRSGDLSVYWYQQSLDQGLQFLIQYYNGEERAKGNILERFSAQQFPDLHSELNLSSLELGDSALYFCASSVVTNTGELFFGEGSRLTVL.

J is TRBJ2-3 and V is TRBV2; a weak D match, TRBD2 (5 bases). The germline V gene encodes CDR1 SNHLY and CDR2 FYNNEI. The CDR3 runs to 12 residues. V lost 8 bases, J lost 3 bases, and 9 bases lay in between. CDR3 residues: CASGLATDTQYF. The CDR3, as DNA: TGTGCCAGCGGATTAGCGACAGATACGCAGTATTTT.

The chain recombines TRBV9 with TRBJ2-3; no firm D call. V shed 2 bases and J shed 2 bases, with 12 bases lying between them. The CDR3 totals 15 residues. Germline V gives CDR1 SGDLS, CDR2 YYNGEE. CDR3 amino acids: CASSVSPKNTDTQYF. The CDR3 nucleotides are TGTGCCAGCAGCGTGTCACCCAAGAACACAGATACGCAGTATTTT.

This CDR3 reads CASSPRVSVPPTYEQYF. The CDR3 DNA is TGTGCCAGCAGCCCGCGGGTCTCCGTGCCACCGACCTACGAGCAGTACTTC. The chain recombines TRBV6-2 or TRBV6-3 with TRBJ2-7; the D gene is possibly TRBD2 (5 bases). The CDR3 has 17 amino acids. Germline V lookup: CDR1 MNHEY, CDR2 SVGEGT. V was trimmed by 6 bases and J by 2 bases, leaving 23 bases between them.

The V gene is TRBV7-8, the J gene TRBJ1-1; the D is unclear. Looked up from germline, CDR1 is SGHVS and CDR2 is FQNEAQ. V dropped 0 bases and J dropped 1 base, with 3 bases sitting between them. The CDR3 spans 13 residues. This CDR3 reads CASSLAQNTEAFF. Written as DNA, the CDR3 is TGTGCCAGCAGCTTAGCACAGAACACTGAAGCTTTCTTT.

This rearrangement joins TRBV7-2 to TRBJ2-7; possible D gene TRBD1, 6 bases. V lost 5 bases and J lost 2, with 13 bases in between. The CDR3 is 14 amino acids. CDR1 and CDR2 (germline): SGHTA, FQGNSA. The CDR3 nucleotides are TGTGCCAGCAGCCCCAAGACAGGACCCTACGAGCAGTACTTC. Its protein product is CASSPKTGPYEQYF.